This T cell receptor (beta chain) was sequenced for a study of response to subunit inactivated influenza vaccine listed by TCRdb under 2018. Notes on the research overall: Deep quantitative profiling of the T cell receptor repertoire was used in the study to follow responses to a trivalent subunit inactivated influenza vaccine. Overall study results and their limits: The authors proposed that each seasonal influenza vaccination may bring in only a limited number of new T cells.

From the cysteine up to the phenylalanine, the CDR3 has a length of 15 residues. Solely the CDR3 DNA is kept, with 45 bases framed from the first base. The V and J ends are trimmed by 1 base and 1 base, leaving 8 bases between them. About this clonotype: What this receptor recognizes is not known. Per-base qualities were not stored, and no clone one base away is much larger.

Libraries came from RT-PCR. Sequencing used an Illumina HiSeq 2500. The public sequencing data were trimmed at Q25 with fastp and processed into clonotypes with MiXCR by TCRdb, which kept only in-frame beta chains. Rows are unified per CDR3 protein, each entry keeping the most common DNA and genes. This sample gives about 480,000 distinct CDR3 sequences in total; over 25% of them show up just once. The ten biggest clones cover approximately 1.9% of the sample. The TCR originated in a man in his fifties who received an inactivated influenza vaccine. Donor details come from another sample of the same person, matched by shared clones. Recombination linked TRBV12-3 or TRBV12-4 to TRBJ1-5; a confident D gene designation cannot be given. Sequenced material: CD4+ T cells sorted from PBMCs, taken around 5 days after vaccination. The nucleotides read TGTGCCAGCAGTTTAGTGTCGGACAGCAATCAGCCCCAGCATTTT. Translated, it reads CASSLVSDSNQPQHF.